Each of the 4 T cell receptor beta chains below was sequenced from the same sample in a study of blood T cell repertoires in COVID-19. Generated by immunoSEQ multiplex PCR, the TCRdb table keeps only in-frame clones and is missing some. Seen here are around 170,000 clones, around 82% observed once, and the top ten hold 14%. The sample comprised peripheral blood. Source of these receptors: a man younger than 35 with active or convalescent COVID-19.

The V call is TRBV11-2, the J call TRBJ2-1; a weak D match, TRBD2 (6 bases). Germline values: CDR1 SGHAT, CDR2 FQNNGV. V gave up 3 bases and J gave up 4 bases, with 13 bases separating them. This CDR3 comprises 15 residues. The CDR3 spells CASSFESGGYNEQFF. The DNA of the CDR3 is TGTGCCAGCAGCTTTGAGTCCGGGGGATACAATGAGCAGTTCTTC.

V is TRBV6-5 and J is TRBJ2-6, with no clear D. CDR1 is MNHEY and CDR2 is SVGAGI in the germline V gene. The V end was cut by 6 bases, the J end by 0 bases, with 3 bases between. The CDR3 extends over 13 amino acids. This chain's CDR3 is CASSVSGANVLTF. CDR3 coding DNA: TGTGCCAGCAGCGTCTCTGGGGCCAACGTCCTGACTTTC.

This clone was seen just once. The chain has TRBV7-7 and TRBJ2-5, with TRBD2 matching over 9 bases. The germline gives CDR1 SSHAT, CDR2 FNYEAQ (reference sequence). There are 15 residues in the CDR3. V trimming: 2 bases; J trimming: 5 bases; junction bases outside the gene matches: 6. In nucleotides, the CDR3 is TGTGCCAGCAGCTTACTAGCGGGGCCGTTGGAGACCCAGTACTTC. As protein: CASSLLAGPLETQYF.

This CDR3 is CASSLYSGLANDEQFF. The CDR3 nucleotides are TGTGCCAGCAGCTTATATTCGGGGTTAGCAAACGATGAGCAGTTCTTC. This sequence joins TRBV11-1 and TRBJ2-1; D perhaps matches TRBD2 (5 bases). Trimming stripped 2 bases from V and 8 bases from J, with 19 bases between. Looked up from germline, CDR1 is SGHAT and CDR2 is FQDESV (reference sequence). The CDR3 is 16 residues long.